This TCR beta chain was recorded in a study of beta chain features in type 1 diabetes. This clone was counted only a few times. Expressed TCRB transcripts were sequenced because the entire RNA isolate underwent reverse transcription. The method was immunoSEQ multiplex PCR; TCRdb's version includes in-frame clones alone and lacks a portion of them. Counted here are hundreds of thousands of clones, around 16% occurring once; the ten biggest clones make up approximately 0.099%. This receptor was taken from a man aged 18 to 35 in good health. Sequencing used naive CD4+ T cells from blood.

The CDR3 DNA reads TGTGCCAGCAGTGACACGACTAGCGGTTACACCGGGGAGCTGTTTTTT. Translating it yields CASSDTTSGYTGELFF. The V call is TRBV25-1, the J call TRBJ2-2, with 9 bases fitting TRBD2. Per the germline V gene, CDR1 is MGHDK and CDR2 is SYGVNS. J gave up 3 bases and V 3 bases, and 5 bases lay outside the gene matches. This CDR3 spans 16 amino acids.